This T cell receptor beta chain was profiled in a study of cytomegalovirus exposure and HLA in healthy donors. Study findings and constraints: Per published reports, the classifier diagnosed cytomegalovirus status with high specificity and sensitivity. TCR beta V- and J-gene trimming was later associated with a missense DCLRE1C variant.

Looked up from germline, CDR1 is MDHEN and CDR2 is SYDVKM. The ends were cut back, 5 bases at V and 0 bases at J, with 8 bases in the middle. This CDR3 has 13 residues. This clone was counted only a few times. Its antigen is not identified. Each donor's status was that of a healthy bone marrow donor. Primers: 60 Vbeta forward and 13 Jbeta reverse. Per the original methods: Tens of millions of unique TCR beta chains, about 11 million of them shared, were counted by a later analysis. The assay was immunoSEQ multiplex PCR, and TCRdb's table has in-frame clones only and misses some. V, J and clone size reflect that table, while D and trimming were determined from the DNA. The sample comprises about 200,000 clones, 80% to 90% of which are singletons, and less than 0.35% rests with the top ten.

The source of this sequence is a woman younger than 45 in good health and CMV-seronegative. The chain has TRBV28 and TRBJ2-7; tentatively, D is TRBD2 (5 bases). The source material was PBMCs. CDR3 sequence: CASSVEGSYEQYF. DNA for the CDR3: TGTGCCAGCAGTGTAGAGGGCTCCTACGAGCAGTACTTC.